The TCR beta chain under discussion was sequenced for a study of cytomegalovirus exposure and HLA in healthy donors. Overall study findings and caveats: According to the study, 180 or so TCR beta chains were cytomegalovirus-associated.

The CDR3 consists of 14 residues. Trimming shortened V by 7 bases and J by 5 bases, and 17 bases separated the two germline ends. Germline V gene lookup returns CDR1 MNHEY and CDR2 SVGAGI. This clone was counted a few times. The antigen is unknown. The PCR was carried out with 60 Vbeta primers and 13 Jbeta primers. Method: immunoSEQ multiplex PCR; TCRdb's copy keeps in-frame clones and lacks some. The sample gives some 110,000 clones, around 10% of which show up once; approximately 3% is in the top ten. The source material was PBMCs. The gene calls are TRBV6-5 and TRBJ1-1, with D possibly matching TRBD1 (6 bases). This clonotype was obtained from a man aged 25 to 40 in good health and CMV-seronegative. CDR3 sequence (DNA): TGTGCCAGCACCCCCCGGGGGGCGAGGACTGAAGCTTTCTTT. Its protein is CASTPRGARTEAFF.